What follows are 30 T cell receptor beta chains derived from one specimen sequenced in a study of T-cell reconstitution after alpha-beta-depleted transplantation in children. It was with unique molecular identifiers that the TCRbeta library was prepared. Using its own MiXCR run on the PCR reads, TCRdb lists one record per CDR3 protein. This sample has around 490,000 distinct CDR3 sequences, with approximately 10% found just once. Sequenced here: PBMCs, mostly from graft donor cells, sampled 180 days after TCRalphabeta/CD19-depleted stem cell transplant. These receptors originate from a female patient between 2 and 15 years old who had a stem cell transplant for aplastic anemia, so the T cells may come from the graft donor.

In its sample, this clonotype is medium-sized. The gene calls are TRBV7-3 and TRBJ2-1, with 11 bases matching TRBD2. The CDR3 totals 15 residues. The V gene's germline CDR1 is SGHTA and CDR2 FQGTGA. Germline trimming cut 5 bases from V and 9 bases from J; bases unmatched to any gene: 9. CDR3 amino acids: CASSPRLAGMGEQFF. Written as DNA, the CDR3 is TGTGCCAGCAGCCCGCGACTAGCGGGAATGGGTGAGCAGTTCTTC.

This clonotype turned up a few times. The CDR3 protein is CASSLSGRREQFF. The CDR3 DNA reads as TGTGCCAGCAGCTTAAGTGGGCGGCGTGAGCAGTTCTTC. V and J are TRBV7-2 and TRBJ2-1; no definite D call. CDR3 size: 13 residues. V was trimmed by 2 bases and J by 9 bases, leaving 11 bases between them. Germline CDR1 and CDR2: SGHTA and FQGNSA.

The rearrangement uses TRBV11-2 and TRBJ2-5, with 10 bases identical to TRBD2. V gave up 4 bases and J gave up 1 base; unmatched junction bases: 12. Germline V gene data show CDR1 as SGHAT and CDR2 as FQNNGV. CDR3 size: 18 residues. CDR3 in amino acids: CASSSPGLARTTQETQYF. The CDR3 DNA reads as TGTGCCAGCAGCTCACCGGGACTAGCGAGAACGACCCAAGAGACCCAGTACTTC.

This chain joins TRBV20-1 and TRBJ2-4, with TRBD2 as a possible D gene (5 bases). Looked up from germline, CDR1 is DFQATT and CDR2 is SNEGSKA (reference sequence). Trimming took off 2 bases at V and 6 bases at J, with 11 bases between the two ends. This CDR3 comprises 13 residues. CDR3 in amino acids: CSARWENRNIQYF. The CDR3 DNA is TGCAGTGCTAGATGGGAGAATAGAAACATTCAGTACTTC.

The chain uses TRBV5-6 and TRBJ2-3, with a possible D match to TRBD2 (5 bases). V was trimmed by 4 bases and J by 6 bases, leaving 21 bases between them. Per the germline V gene, CDR1 is SGHDT and CDR2 is YYEEEE. The CDR3 extends over 16 amino acids. The CDR3 sequence is CASSPGILVLIDTQYF. CDR3 in DNA: TGTGCCAGCAGCCCCGGGATCCTCGTTTTGATCGATACGCAGTATTTT.

The gene calls are TRBV4-3 and TRBJ2-5, with 7 bases lining up with TRBD1. The V gene end was trimmed by 3 bases and the J gene end by 5 bases; junction bases not matched to a gene: 6. Germline V gene lookup returns CDR1 LGHNA and CDR2 YSLEER. This CDR3 is built from 14 residues. CDR3 loop: CASSHTGDGETQYF. The CDR3 nucleotides are TGCGCCAGCAGCCACACAGGGGATGGGGAGACCCAGTACTTC.

This clonotype was counted between two and nine times. The chain is built from TRBV25-1 and TRBJ2-5, with TRBD1 matching over 8 bases. This CDR3 contains 14 residues. Germline V gene lookup returns CDR1 MGHDK and CDR2 SYGVNS. The V gene end was trimmed by 6 bases and the J gene end by 4 bases; junction bases not matched to a gene: 7. The CDR3 DNA follows: TGTGCCAGCAGCATGACAGGGGTAATAGAGACCCAGTACTTC. Translation gives CASSMTGVIETQYF.

This rearrangement joins TRBV24-1 to TRBJ2-1; D gene unclear. Trimming removed 3 bases at V and 6 bases at J, with 11 bases between. Germline V gene lookup returns CDR1 KGHDR and CDR2 SFDVKD. The CDR3 extends over 14 amino acids. The DNA of the CDR3 is TGTGCCACCAGTGATGCCGGTGGGGTCAATGAGCAGTTCTTC. Protein product: CATSDAGGVNEQFF.

This clonotype was found a few times. This sequence joins TRBV19 and TRBJ1-6; D is undetermined. Germline V lookup: CDR1 LNHDA, CDR2 SQIVND (reference sequence). The CDR3 covers 12 residues. V was shortened by 3 bases and J by 10 bases, with 7 bases between the two germline ends. CDR3 protein: CASSISRSPLHF. Written as DNA, the CDR3 is TGTGCCAGTAGTATTAGTCGCTCACCCCTCCACTTT.

The genes are TRBV9 and TRBJ1-4, with D uncertain. The V gene's germline CDR1 is SGDLS and CDR2 YYNGEE. The V and J ends lost 4 bases and 8 bases respectively, with 18 bases between them. The CDR3 runs 15 residues. The CDR3 here is CASSPRGRGNEKLFF. The CDR3 coding sequence is TGTGCCAGCAGCCCCCGAGGTCGAGGGAACGAAAAACTGTTTTTT.

On this clonotype: Possible read error: a much larger clone is one base away. The chain links TRBV7-8 to TRBJ1-1, with D unresolved. Germline V lookup: CDR1 SGHVS, CDR2 FQNEAQ. The V end lost 1 base, the J end lost 5 bases, and 2 bases lay between the germline ends. The CDR3 sequence is 11 residues long. The CDR3 DNA reads TGTGCCAGCAGCTTAGAAACTGAAGCTTTCTTT. Amino acid sequence: CASSLETEAFF.

The CDR3 region has the DNA TGTGCCAGCAGCCCCGACCAAGAGACCCAGTACTTC. Its translation: CASSPDQETQYF. The genes are TRBV3-1 and TRBJ2-5; D is unclear. V was pared by 4 bases and J by 0 bases, with 3 bases between. Germline V gene data show CDR1 as LGHDT and CDR2 as YNNKEL (reference sequence). This CDR3 spans 12 amino acids.

The sample holds a few counts of this clonotype. V is TRBV29-1 and J is TRBJ1-2, with D unclear. The CDR3 is 13 residues long. V lost 4 bases and J 4 bases, leaving 13 bases between the germline ends. Germline loops: CDR1 SQVTM, CDR2 ANQGSEA. Here the CDR3 reads CSVGSSGPYGYTF. The CDR3 DNA reads TGCAGCGTTGGTTCTAGCGGGCCCTATGGCTACACCTTC.

This chain connects TRBV12-3 or TRBV12-4 to TRBJ1-2, with D maybe TRBD1 (5 bases). CDR3 length: 13 residues. The ends were cut back, 6 bases at V and 10 bases at J, with 18 bases in the middle. In nucleotides, the CDR3 is TGTGCCAGCAGCCATGACAGTGTGTTGGACTACACCTTC. Translated, it gives CASSHDSVLDYTF.

The chain combines TRBV19 with TRBJ2-3, with 8 bases matching TRBD2. After removal of 5 bases from V and 4 bases from J, the junction contained 5 bases not matched to a gene. Germline V gene lookup returns CDR1 LNHDA and CDR2 SQIVND (reference sequence). This CDR3 is 14 amino acids long. CDR3 in DNA: TGTGCCAGTAGTTCCCGACTAGCGCCAGATACGCAGTATTTT. Translated: CASSSRLAPDTQYF. The complete variable domain, with remaining parts taken from reference TRBV19 and TRBJ2-3, reads DGGITQSPKYLFRKEGQNVTLSCEQNLNHDAMYWYRQDPGQGLRLIYYSQIVNDFQKGDIAEGYSVSREKKESFPLTVTSAQKNPTAFYLCASSSRLAPDTQYFGPGTRLTVL.

The chain has TRBV12-3 or TRBV12-4 and TRBJ2-1; the D gene is possibly TRBD2 (6 bases). V shed 5 bases and J shed 4 bases, with 15 bases lying between them. The CDR3 length is 15 residues. The CDR3 loop is CASSTGTARYNEQFF. For the CDR3, the DNA is TGTGCCAGCAGTACCGGGACTGCCAGATACAATGAGCAGTTCTTC.

The chain carries TRBV7-8 and TRBJ2-1; the match to TRBD2 covers 8 bases. With 2 bases clipped from V and 4 bases from J, the junction kept 4 bases outside the gene matches. CDR1 is SGHVS and CDR2 is FQNEAQ in the germline V gene. The CDR3 covers 15 residues. The CDR3 protein is CASSLTSGMYNEQFF. CDR3 bases: TGTGCCAGCAGCTTAACTAGCGGAATGTACAATGAGCAGTTCTTC.

This clonotype showed up just a few times. The chain has TRBV4-3 and TRBJ2-5, with TRBD1 matching over 8 bases. The CDR3 runs to 17 residues. V was pared by 4 bases and J by 3 bases, with 13 bases of the junction left unmatched. Per germline, CDR1 LGHNA and CDR2 YSLEER. The CDR3 spells CASSLFPQGAGKETQYF. In nucleotides, the CDR3 is TGCGCCAGCAGCCTCTTCCCGCAGGGGGCAGGAAAAGAGACCCAGTACTTC.

A few counts support this clonotype. The CDR3 sequence: CASSSWGGRALNEQFF. CDR3 nucleotide sequence: TGTGCCAGCAGTTCCTGGGGCGGGAGGGCCTTGAATGAGCAGTTCTTC. The chain carries TRBV28 and TRBJ2-1, with 9 nucleotides matching TRBD2. The junction had 11 bases not matched to a gene; V was cut back by 4 bases and J by 7 bases. Germline V gene data show CDR1 as MDHEN and CDR2 as SYDVKM. This CDR3 has 16 amino acids.

V gene TRBV6-2 or TRBV6-3 combines with J gene TRBJ2-7; TRBD1 might be the D (5 bases). The CDR3 runs to 13 residues. V shed 6 bases and J shed 4 bases, with 13 bases lying between them. Germline V gene lookup returns CDR1 MNHEY and CDR2 SVGEGT. For the CDR3, the DNA is TGTGCCAGCAGCAACCCTCAGGGTTACGAGCAGTACTTC. Translated, it gives CASSNPQGYEQYF.

Concerning this clonotype itself: One junction end disagrees with the germline gene, perhaps due to a read error. The chain couples TRBV6-1 to TRBJ2-1; D could derive from TRBD1 or TRBD2 (5 bases each). The CDR3 runs to 15 residues. CDR1 and CDR2 from the germline V gene are MNHNS and SASEGT. The CDR3 sequence is CASTEVGTTYNEQFF. CDR3 DNA: TGTGCCAGCACTGAAGTAGGGACGACCTACAATGAGCAGTTCTTC.

The genes are TRBV12-3 or TRBV12-4 and TRBJ1-3; 8 nucleotides agree with TRBD1. The ends lost 6 bases at V and 0 bases at J; junction bases unmatched: 4. The CDR3 length is 15 residues. CDR3 protein: CASSTDRGSGNTIYF. The DNA for the CDR3 is TGTGCCAGCAGCACCGACAGGGGCTCTGGAAACACCATATATTTT.

The rearrangement uses TRBV19 and TRBJ2-1; possible D gene TRBD2, 6 bases. Looked up from germline, CDR1 is LNHDA and CDR2 is SQIVND (reference sequence). V was shortened by 7 bases and J by 5 bases, with 18 bases between the two germline ends. The CDR3 loop spans 15 amino acids. CDR3 loop: CASIRGGVGHNEQFF. The DNA for the CDR3 is TGTGCCAGTATACGGGGCGGGGTAGGCCACAATGAGCAGTTCTTC.

The rearrangement links TRBV14 to TRBJ2-5, with D possibly called TRBD1 or TRBD2 (5 bases each). The CDR3 length is 14 residues. Germline V gene data show CDR1 as SGHDN and CDR2 as FVKESK. Trimming pared 0 bases from V and 3 bases from J, leaving 8 bases between. The DNA of the CDR3 is TGTGCCAGCAGCCAAGATTGGGGGAAAGAGACCCAGTACTTC. Translating gives CASSQDWGKETQYF.

The table lists this clonotype with a few counts. The chain combines TRBV7-3 with TRBJ2-3; D is ambiguous. V was clipped by 4 bases and J by 2 bases, with 16 bases between them. Germline V gene lookup returns CDR1 SGHTA and CDR2 FQGTGA. CDR3 length equals 16 residues. CDR3 loop: CASSSQAGLNTDTQYF. The CDR3 DNA follows: TGTGCCAGCAGCTCTCAGGCCGGTCTAAACACAGATACGCAGTATTTT.

This clonotype was seen a few times. Written as DNA, the CDR3 is TGTGCCAGCAGCTTAGCCCCCCGGGCGGGGGCTAATGAAAAACTGTTTTTT. It specifies CASSLAPRAGANEKLFF. V gene TRBV11-2 combines with J gene TRBJ1-4; D might be TRBD1 (5 bases). In germline, CDR1 is SGHAT, CDR2 FQNNGV. CDR3 size: 17 residues. The V gene lost 1 base and the J gene lost 3 bases, with 15 bases spanning the gap.

The chain is built from TRBV5-1 and TRBJ1-3; D uncertain. Germline lookup yields CDR1 SGHRS and CDR2 YFSETQ. The CDR3 extends over 16 amino acids. V was cut by 0 bases and J by 0 bases, with 10 bases left in between. CDR3 in amino acids: CASSLEAGSSGNTIYF. The CDR3 nucleotides are TGCGCCAGCAGCTTGGAGGCGGGGAGCTCTGGAAACACCATATATTTT.

Only a few counts were recorded for this clonotype. The chain is built from TRBV20-1 and TRBJ2-1, with TRBD1 identical over 7 bases. CDR1 DFQATT and CDR2 SNEGSKA come from the germline V gene (reference sequence). CDR3 length: 15 residues. With V trimmed by 3 bases and J by 3 bases, 8 bases remained unmatched. CDR3 bases: TGCAGTGCTAGGGACAGGCGGAAAGGCTACAATGAGCAGTTCTTC. This gives the protein CSARDRRKGYNEQFF.

This clonotype has ten or more counts. V gene TRBV20-1 combines with J gene TRBJ2-5, with TRBD2 matching 7 bases. The CDR3 length is 14 residues. Germline V gene data show CDR1 as DFQATT and CDR2 as SNEGSKA (reference sequence). Trimming cost V 4 bases and J 1 base; bases outside gene matches: 6. The CDR3 DNA follows: TGCAGTGCTAATGATCGGGGGGTCCAAGAGACCCAGTACTTC. It codes for CSANDRGVQETQYF.

Ten or more counts support this clonotype. The J gene is TRBJ1-5, the V gene TRBV29-1, with a weak D call TRBD1 (6 bases). The germline V gene has CDR1 SQVTM and CDR2 ANQGSEA. V was cut by 3 bases and J by 7 bases, with 13 bases left in between. This CDR3 region has 13 residues. Here the CDR3 reads CSVETGGGQPQHF. CDR3 bases: TGCAGCGTTGAGACGGGGGGCGGGCAGCCCCAGCATTTT.